This T cell receptor (beta chain) was documented in a study of cytomegalovirus exposure and HLA in healthy donors. As for the study in general: Prior work identified around 110 million unique TCR beta sequences in roughly 180 million T cells. Broader study findings: Certain sequence variants were highly shared and formed a cluster, and this cluster was likely a sequencing artifact. Listed as cytomegalovirus-associated were approximately 160 TCR beta chains. Presence/absence results assume similar sequencing depth per donor, which may not hold.

As concerns this clone: Its antigen remains unidentified.

The ends lost 8 bases at V and 6 bases at J; junction bases unmatched: 9. Germline V gene sequence: CDR1 MDHEN, CDR2 SYDVKM. CDR3 length: 14 residues. Vbeta (60) and Jbeta (13) primers were used in the PCR. The data were produced by immunoSEQ multiplex PCR, yet TCRdb's version contains in-frame clones alone and is incomplete. The sample consists of 97,000 or so clones, 60% to 80% of them appearing once. This receptor was obtained from a male donor in good health and CMV-seropositive. The specimen sequenced was PBMCs. This chain links TRBV28 with TRBJ2-2; TRBD2 agrees at 7 bases. Written as DNA, the CDR3 is TGTGCCAGCGTTTCACTAGCGCAGTCCGGGGAGCTGTTTTTT. It codes for CASVSLAQSGELFF.